What follows are 5 T cell receptor beta chains derived from one specimen sequenced in a study of blood T cells in healthy people across ages. For the second PCR, which ran for about 7 to 11 cycles, a sample-barcoded 5' primer and a J-beta primer mix were used. A single record per CDR3 protein comes from TCRdb applying MiXCR to the 5' RACE reads. The data contain about 1.4 million distinct CDR3 sequences, 55% to 75% of them singletons. The sample consisted of blood. The origin of the receptors is a man between 18 and 35 years old in good health.

The V call is TRBV7-8, the J call TRBJ1-2, with 7 nucleotides matching TRBD1. Germline CDR1 is SGHVS and CDR2 is FQNEAQ. V dropped 4 bases and J dropped 5; count of bases not matched to a gene: 10. The CDR3 sequence is 15 residues long. The CDR3 loop reads CASSSQQGLGYGYTF. DNA of the CDR3: TGTGCCAGCAGCTCCCAACAGGGGCTAGGGTATGGCTACACCTTC.

This clonotype appeared a few times. V and J are TRBV3-1 and TRBJ2-5; D may be TRBD1 or TRBD2 (5 bases each). The CDR3 runs to 12 residues. The V gene's germline CDR1 is LGHDT and CDR2 YNNKEL (reference sequence). Between the trimmed V and J ends, which lost 3 bases and 7 bases, there was a span of 9 bases. The CDR3 region is CASSQGDGTQYF. CDR3 in DNA: TGTGCCAGCAGCCAGGGGGATGGGACCCAGTACTTC.

This clonotype was observed a handful of times. The chain carries TRBV4-3 and TRBJ2-1; no clear D gene. Deletions cut 0 bases from V and 5 bases from J, with 8 bases between. CDR3 length: 14 residues. CDR1 and CDR2 from the germline V gene are LGHNA and YSLEER. The CDR3 sequence is CASSQDRSNNEQFF. The CDR3 DNA reads TGCGCCAGCAGCCAAGATCGATCGAACAATGAGCAGTTCTTC.

The V gene is TRBV12-3 or TRBV12-4, the J gene TRBJ2-6; 8 nucleotides match TRBD1. The CDR3 covers 16 residues. After removal of 8 bases from V and 0 bases from J, the junction contained 6 bases not matched to a gene. The CDR3 spells CASRDRPSSGANVLTF. The CDR3 DNA reads TGTGCCAGCCGGGACAGGCCCTCCTCTGGGGCCAACGTCCTGACTTTC.

The V call is TRBV7-9, the J call TRBJ2-3; TRBD1 matches at 9 bases. With V trimmed by 3 bases and J by 6 bases, 10 bases remained unmatched. CDR1 SEHNR and CDR2 FQNEAQ come from the germline V gene (reference sequence). The CDR3 loop spans 16 amino acids. CDR3 nucleotides: TGTGCCAGCAGCTTCGCCAGGACAGGGGAGGGCGATACGCAGTATTTT. Protein product: CASSFARTGEGDTQYF.